A selection of T cell receptor beta chains follows, all from one sample in a study of blood T cells in healthy people across ages. TCRdb ran MiXCR on the 5' RACE reads and lists one entry per CDR3 protein. The data hold roughly 1,500,000 distinct CDR3 sequences, with around 42% observed a single time. The sequencing sample was made of blood. The source of these receptors is a woman aged 18 to 35 in good health. CDR3s include the opening cysteine and the closing phenylalanine or tryptophan. The D gene is left open where the match is weak. Size is omitted from some rows. Given values are once, few, many or a class for expanded clones.

V gene,D gene,clone size,CDR3 length,J gene,CDR3 protein,CDR3 DNA
TRBV9,-,-,17,TRBJ1-2,CASSDQDSPGPNYGYTF,TGTGCCAGCAGCGACCAGGACTCACCGGGGCCTAACTATGGCTACACCTTC
TRBV29-1,-,few,14,TRBJ1-1,CSDLGRRTNTEAFF,TGCAGCGATCTGGGACGACGGACGAACACTGAAGCTTTCTTT
TRBV20-1,-,-,13,TRBJ1-1,CSANDQGNTEAFF,TGCAGTGCTAACGACCAGGGAAACACTGAAGCTTTCTTT
TRBV27,-,few,16,TRBJ2-1,CASSSISSKIPPERFF,TGTGCCAGCAGTTCAATCTCTAGCAAAATCCCTCCCGAGCGGTTCTTC
TRBV28,TRBD2,few,14,TRBJ2-5,CASSLQGLVETQYF,TGTGCCAGCAGTTTGCAAGGACTAGTAGAGACCCAGTACTTC
TRBV20-1,-,-,12,TRBJ1-5,CSAREGVQPQHF,TGCAGTGCTAGAGAAGGGGTTCAGCCCCAGCATTTT
TRBV6-1,TRBD2,once,16,TRBJ2-7,CASSNPTSGSSYEQYF,TGTGCCAGCAGCAATCCGACTAGCGGGAGTTCCTACGAGCAGTACTTC
TRBV2,TRBD2,few,13,TRBJ2-5,CASSDLWGGGQYF,TGTGCCAGCAGTGACCTATGGGGGGGAGGGCAGTACTTC
TRBV28,-,-,12,TRBJ1-2,CASSYAGVGYTF,TGTGCCAGCAGTTACGCAGGGGTTGGCTACACCTTC
TRBV12-3/TRBV12-4,TRBD2,-,18,TRBJ2-5,CASSLSSGLAGGRGEQYF,TGTGCCAGCAGTTTGAGTTCGGGACTAGCGGGAGGCAGGGGTGAGCAGTACTTC
TRBV5-1,-,few,15,TRBJ2-6,CASSLVASGANVLTF,TGTGCCAGCAGCTTGGTGGCCTCTGGGGCCAACGTCCTGACTTTC
TRBV4-1,-,few,16,TRBJ1-2,CASSQSGGRRDYGYTF,TGCGCCAGCAGCCAATCGGGGGGAAGGAGGGACTATGGCTACACCTTC
TRBV6-1,-,-,16,TRBJ1-4,CASSLLRTAVNEKLFF,TGTGCCAGCAGCCTGCTGAGGACGGCCGTTAATGAAAAACTGTTTTTT
TRBV29-1,-,-,18,TRBJ2-7,CSVEEGVVKVPYYNEQYF,TGCAGCGTTGAAGAGGGGGTTGTGAAGGTCCCCTACTACAATGAGCAGTACTTC
TRBV6-1,-,few,15,TRBJ1-1,CASSEEGRGYTEAFF,TGTGCCAGCAGTGAAGAGGGGAGGGGATACACTGAAGCTTTCTTT
TRBV15,TRBD1,-,12,TRBJ2-5,CATSRYRDSLYF,TGTGCCACCAGCAGATACCGGGACAGCCTGTACTTC
TRBV28,-,-,15,TRBJ2-1,CASSLPTPVEIEQFF,TGTGCCAGCAGTTTGCCTACGCCCGTTGAGATTGAGCAGTTCTTC
TRBV3-1,-,-,14,TRBJ2-7,CASSHGNNPYEQYF,TGTGCCAGCAGCCATGGAAATAACCCCTACGAGCAGTACTTC
TRBV5-1,TRBD2,few,14,TRBJ2-3,CASRASGGTDTQYF,TGCGCCAGCAGGGCTAGCGGGGGCACAGATACGCAGTATTTT
TRBV7-2,-,-,14,TRBJ2-7,CASSRSVISYEQYF,TGTGCCAGCAGCCGAAGCGTCATCTCCTACGAGCAGTACTTC
TRBV20-1,TRBD2,-,19,TRBJ2-1,CSAESLSGGASIPYNEQFF,TGCAGTGCTGAGTCTCTTAGCGGGGGGGCGTCTATCCCCTACAATGAGCAGTTCTTC
TRBV7-2,TRBD1,-,16,TRBJ2-5,CASSSKGQGRAETQYF,TGTGCCAGCAGCTCCAAAGGACAGGGGCGTGCAGAGACCCAGTACTTC
TRBV25-1,TRBD1,-,18,TRBJ1-4,CASSPTGGILKTNEKLFF,TGTGCCAGCAGTCCCACAGGGGGCATTTTGAAAACTAATGAAAAACTGTTTTTT
TRBV15,TRBD2,few,16,TRBJ2-5,CATSTSGRVQSETQYF,TGTGCCACCAGTACTAGCGGGAGGGTACAATCCGAGACCCAGTACTTC